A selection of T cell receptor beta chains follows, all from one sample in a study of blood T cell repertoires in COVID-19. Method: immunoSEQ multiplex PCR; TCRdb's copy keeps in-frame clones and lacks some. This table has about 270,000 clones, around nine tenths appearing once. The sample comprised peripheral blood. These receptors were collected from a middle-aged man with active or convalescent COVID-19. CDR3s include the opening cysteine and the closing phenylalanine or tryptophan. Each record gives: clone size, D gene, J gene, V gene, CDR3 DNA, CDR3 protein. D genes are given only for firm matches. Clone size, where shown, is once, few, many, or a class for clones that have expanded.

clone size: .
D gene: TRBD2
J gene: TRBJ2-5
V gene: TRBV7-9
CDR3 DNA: TGTGCCAGCAGCTTAAGAACAGCGGGGGGGACCCAGTACTTC
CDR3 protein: CASSLRTAGGTQYF

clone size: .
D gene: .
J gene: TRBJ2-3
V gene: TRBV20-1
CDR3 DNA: TGCAGTGCTAGTCTAGGAGGTGGATCCACAGATACGCAGTATTTT
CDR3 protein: CSASLGGGSTDTQYF

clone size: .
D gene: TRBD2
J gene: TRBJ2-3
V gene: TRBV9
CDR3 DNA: TGTGCCAGCACCAGGACTAGCGGATTGACAGATACGCAGTATTTT
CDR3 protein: CASTRTSGLTDTQYF

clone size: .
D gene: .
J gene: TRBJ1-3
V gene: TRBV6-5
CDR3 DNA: TGTGCCAGCCGGGAGGTAGCAGTTGGAAACACCATATATTTT
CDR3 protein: CASREVAVGNTIYF

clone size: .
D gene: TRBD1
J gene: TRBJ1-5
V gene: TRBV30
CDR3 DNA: TGTGCCTGGAGTCAGGGGGCTACCGGGCCCCAGCATTTT
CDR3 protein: CAWSQGATGPQHF

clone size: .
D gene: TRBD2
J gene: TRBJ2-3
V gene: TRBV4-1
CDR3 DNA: TGCGCCAGCAGCCAAGATCCTAGCGGGGCCTCAGATACGCAGTATTTT
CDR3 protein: CASSQDPSGASDTQYF

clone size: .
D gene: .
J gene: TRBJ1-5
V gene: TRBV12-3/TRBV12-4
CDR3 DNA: TGTGCCAGCGGCGGGGGCAATCAGCCCCAGCATTTT
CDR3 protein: CASGGGNQPQHF

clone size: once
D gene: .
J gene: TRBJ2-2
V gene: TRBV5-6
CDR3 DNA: TGTGCCAGCAGCTTGTCCCCAGCGAGCACCGGGGAGCTGTTTTTT
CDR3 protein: CASSLSPASTGELFF

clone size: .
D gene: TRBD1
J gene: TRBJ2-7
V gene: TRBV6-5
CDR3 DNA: TGTGCCAGCACTGGGACAGGGACCTACGAGCAGTACTTC
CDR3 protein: CASTGTGTYEQYF

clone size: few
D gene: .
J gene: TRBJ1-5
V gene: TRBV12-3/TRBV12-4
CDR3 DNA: TGTGCCAGCAGTTTAAGTAGTCAGCCCCAGCATTTT
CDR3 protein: CASSLSSQPQHF

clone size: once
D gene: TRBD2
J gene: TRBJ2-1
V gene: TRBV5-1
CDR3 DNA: TGCGCCAGCAGCTTGGAGGGACTAGCGGATAATGAGCAGTTCTTC
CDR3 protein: CASSLEGLADNEQFF

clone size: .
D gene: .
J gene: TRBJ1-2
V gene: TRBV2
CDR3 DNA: TGTGCCAGCAGTGAAGAGAGGGGCTACACCTTC
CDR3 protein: CASSEERGYTF

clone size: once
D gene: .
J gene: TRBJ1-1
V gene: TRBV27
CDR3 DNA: TGTGCCAGCAGTCTGGGCTCTGAAGCTTTCTTT
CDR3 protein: CASSLGSEAFF

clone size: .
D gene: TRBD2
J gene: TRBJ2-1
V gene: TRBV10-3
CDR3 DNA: TGTGCCATCAGGGCGGGACTAGCGGACAATGAGCAGTTCTTC
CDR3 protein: CAIRAGLADNEQFF

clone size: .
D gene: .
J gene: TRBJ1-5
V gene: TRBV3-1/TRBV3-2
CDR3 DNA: TGTGCCAGCAGCCTCATCGACAGGTCGTGGGCGCGCAATCAGCCCCAGCATTTT
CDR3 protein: CASSLIDRSWARNQPQHF

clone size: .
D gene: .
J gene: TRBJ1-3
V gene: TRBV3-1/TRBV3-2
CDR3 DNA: TGTGCCAGCAGCCTAAGAACAGGGAGCTCTGGAAACACCATATATTTT
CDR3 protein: CASSLRTGSSGNTIYF

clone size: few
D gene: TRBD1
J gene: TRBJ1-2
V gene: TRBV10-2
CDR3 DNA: TGCGCCAGCAGTGTAAGGGGGCGCGGATATGGCTACACCTTC
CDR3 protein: CASSVRGRGYGYTF

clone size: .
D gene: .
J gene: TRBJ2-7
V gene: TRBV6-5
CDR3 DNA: TGTGCCAGCAGTTACTCGCCAGGGGACTACGAGCAGTACTTC
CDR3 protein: CASSYSPGDYEQYF

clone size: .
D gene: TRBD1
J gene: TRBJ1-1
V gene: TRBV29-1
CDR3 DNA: TGCAGCGGGCGGGGACAGGGGTTGGCTGAAGCTTTCTTT
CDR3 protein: CSGRGQGLAEAFF

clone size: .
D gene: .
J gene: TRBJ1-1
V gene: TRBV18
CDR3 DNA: TGTGCCAGCTCACCAACGGGGACTGAAGCTTTCTTT
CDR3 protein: CASSPTGTEAFF

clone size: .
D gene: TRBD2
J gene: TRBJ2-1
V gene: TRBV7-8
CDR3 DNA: TGTGCCAGCAGGACGATAGCGGGCCCTTCCTACAATGAGCAGTTCTTC
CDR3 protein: CASRTIAGPSYNEQFF

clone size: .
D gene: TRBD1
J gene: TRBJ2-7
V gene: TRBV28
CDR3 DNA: TGTGCCAGCAGCTCGGCAGGACAGGCTTCCTACGAGCAGTACTTC
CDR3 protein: CASSSAGQASYEQYF

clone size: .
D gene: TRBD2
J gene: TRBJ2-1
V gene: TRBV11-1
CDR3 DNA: TGTGCCAGCAGCCTTAGCGGGGGGGACAATGAGCAGTTCTTC
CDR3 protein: CASSLSGGDNEQFF

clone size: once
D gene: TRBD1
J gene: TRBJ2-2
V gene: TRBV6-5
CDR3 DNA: TGTGCCAGCAGTTACGCCACAGGGGGCAGGGGGGAGCTGTTTTTT
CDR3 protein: CASSYATGGRGELFF

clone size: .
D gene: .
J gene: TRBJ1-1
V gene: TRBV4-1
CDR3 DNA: TGCGCCAGCAGCCAAGGGGTCCGGGGCACTGAAGCTTTCTTT
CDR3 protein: CASSQGVRGTEAFF

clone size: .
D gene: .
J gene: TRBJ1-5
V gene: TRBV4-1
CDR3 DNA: TGCGCCAGCAGCCAAGAGATCACAGGGAAACAGCCCCAGCATTTT
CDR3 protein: CASSQEITGKQPQHF

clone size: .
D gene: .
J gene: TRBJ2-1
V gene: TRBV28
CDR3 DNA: TGTGCCAGCAGTTTTCAGTCAGGGCTATACAATGAGCAGTTCTTC
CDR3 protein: CASSFQSGLYNEQFF

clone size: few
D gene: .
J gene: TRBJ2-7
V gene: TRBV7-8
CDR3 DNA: TGTGCCAGCAGCTTAGTAGGGGTTTGGGAGCAGTACTTC
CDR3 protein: CASSLVGVWEQYF

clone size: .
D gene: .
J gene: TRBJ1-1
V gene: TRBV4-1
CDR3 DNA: TGCGCCAGCAGCCAAGATCTAAAAGGTGTGGGGCTGGAAAGGAACACTGAAGCTTTCTTT
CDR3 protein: CASSQDLKGVGLERNTEAFF

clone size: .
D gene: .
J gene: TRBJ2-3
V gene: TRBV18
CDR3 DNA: TGTGCCAGCTCACCAAGGGGGGGAGCGGCAGATACGCAGTATTTT
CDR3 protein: CASSPRGGAADTQYF

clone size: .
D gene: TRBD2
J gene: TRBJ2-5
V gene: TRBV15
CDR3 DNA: TGTGCCACCAGCAGAGATACTGGGACTAAATACTTC
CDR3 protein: CATSRDTGTKYF

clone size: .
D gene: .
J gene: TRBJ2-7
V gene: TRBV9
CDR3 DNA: TGTGCCAGCAGCGCTGGAACAGTGGGCGAGCAGTACTTC
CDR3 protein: CASSAGTVGEQYF